Described below is a single TCR beta chain sequence and its context. This sample was taken from a study of control samples from healthy donors and cancer patients. Clones were read by immunoSEQ multiplex PCR, and TCRdb kept only the in-frame ones, dropping some. This table has roughly 100,000 clones, under 90% appearing once. CDR1 LGHDT and CDR2 YNNKEL come from the germline V gene (reference sequence). Trimming left V 4 bases short and J 4 bases short, with 14 bases between. The CDR3 has 15 residues. Material: blood. The chain recombines TRBV3-1 (or the pseudogene TRBV3-2) with TRBJ1-5, with a tentative D call TRBD1 (6 bases). The receptor comes from a woman between 50 and 59 years old in good health. This CDR3 reads CASSLGLQGNQPQHF. CDR3 DNA: TGTGCCAGCAGCCTCGGTTTACAGGGAAATCAGCCCCAGCATTTT.